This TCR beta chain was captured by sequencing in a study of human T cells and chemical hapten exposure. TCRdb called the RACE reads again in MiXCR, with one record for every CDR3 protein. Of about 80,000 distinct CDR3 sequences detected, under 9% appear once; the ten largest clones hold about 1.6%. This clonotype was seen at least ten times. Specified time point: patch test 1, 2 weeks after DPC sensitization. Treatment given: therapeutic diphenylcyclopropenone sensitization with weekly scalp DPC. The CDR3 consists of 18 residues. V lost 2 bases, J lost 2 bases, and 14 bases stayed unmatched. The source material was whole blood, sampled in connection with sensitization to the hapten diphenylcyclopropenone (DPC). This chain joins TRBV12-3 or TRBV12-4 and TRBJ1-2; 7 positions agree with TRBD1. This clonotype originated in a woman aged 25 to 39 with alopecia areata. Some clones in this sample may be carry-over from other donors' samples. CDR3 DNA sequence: TGTGCCAGCAGTTTATCATCACAGGGGCCGACTCCAAACTATGGCTACACCTTC. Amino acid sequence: CASSLSSQGPTPNYGYTF.